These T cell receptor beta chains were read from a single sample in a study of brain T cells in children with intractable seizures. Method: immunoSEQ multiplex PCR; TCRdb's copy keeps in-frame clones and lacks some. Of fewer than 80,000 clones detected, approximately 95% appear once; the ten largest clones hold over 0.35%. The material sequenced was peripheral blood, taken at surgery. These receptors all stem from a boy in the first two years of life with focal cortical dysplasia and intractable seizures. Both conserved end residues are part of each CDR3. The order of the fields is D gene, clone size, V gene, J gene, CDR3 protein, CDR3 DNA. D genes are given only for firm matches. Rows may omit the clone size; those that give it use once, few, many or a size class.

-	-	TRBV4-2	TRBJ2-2	CASSPSGTNTGELFF	TGTGCCAGCAGCCCCTCGGGTACGAACACCGGGGAGCTGTTTTTT
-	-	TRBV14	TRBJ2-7	CASSLYRTVVYEQYF	TGTGCCAGCAGCCTGTACAGGACCGTGGTCTACGAGCAGTACTTC
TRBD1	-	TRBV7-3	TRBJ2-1	CASSAHLTGDPINEQFF	TGTGCCAGCAGCGCCCACTTGACAGGGGACCCCATCAATGAGCAGTTCTTC
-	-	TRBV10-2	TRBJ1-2	CASKRFGGNYGYTF	TGCGCCAGCAAGCGTTTCGGGGGGAACTATGGCTACACCTTC
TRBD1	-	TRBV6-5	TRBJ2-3	CASSYRSGGVQYF	TGTGCCAGCAGTTACCGGTCAGGGGGCGTGCAGTATTTT
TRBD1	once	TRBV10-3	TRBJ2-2	CAIGRTGTDNTGELFF	TGTGCCATCGGAAGAACTGGGACAGATAACACCGGGGAGCTGTTTTTT
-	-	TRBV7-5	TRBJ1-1	CVRSLARSRFLNTEAFF	TGTGTCAGAAGCTTAGCCCGGTCTCGTTTCTTGAACACTGAAGCTTTCTTT
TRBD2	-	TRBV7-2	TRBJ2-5	CASSPGLAVETQYF	TGTGCCAGCAGCCCGGGACTAGCGGTAGAGACCCAGTACTTC
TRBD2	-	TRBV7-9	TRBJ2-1	CASSLLAGYNEQFF	TGTGCCAGCAGCTTACTAGCGGGGTACAATGAGCAGTTCTTC
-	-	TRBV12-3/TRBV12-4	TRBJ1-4	CASSSGGQKLFF	TGTGCCAGCAGCTCGGGTGGCCAGAAACTGTTTTTT
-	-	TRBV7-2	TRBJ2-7	CASSLWGFYEQYF	TGTGCCAGCAGCTTATGGGGGTTCTACGAGCAGTACTTC
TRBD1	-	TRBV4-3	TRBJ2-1	CASSQAGQGSNEQFF	TGCGCCAGCAGCCAAGCGGGACAGGGCTCAAATGAGCAGTTCTTC
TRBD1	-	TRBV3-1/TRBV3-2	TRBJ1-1	CASSQVTGATEAFF	TGTGCCAGCAGCCAGGTGACAGGGGCAACTGAAGCTTTCTTT
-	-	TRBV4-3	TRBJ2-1	CASSPTRPSNEQFF	TGCGCCAGCAGCCCCACTCGACCCTCCAATGAGCAGTTCTTC
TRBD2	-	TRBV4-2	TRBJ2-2	CASRPLAEDTGELFF	TGTGCCAGCAGGCCACTAGCGGAAGACACCGGGGAGCTGTTTTTT
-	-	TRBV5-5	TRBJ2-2	CASSLLPQGDTGELFF	TGTGCCAGCAGCTTGCTCCCCCAGGGAGACACCGGGGAGCTGTTTTTT
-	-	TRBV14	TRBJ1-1	CVRVYTEAFF	TGTGTGAGGGTCTACACTGAAGCTTTCTTT
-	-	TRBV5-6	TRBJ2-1	CASSLRQGTKPYNEQFF	TGTGCCAGCAGCTTGAGGCAGGGAACCAAGCCCTACAATGAGCAGTTCTTC
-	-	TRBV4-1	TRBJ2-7	CASSHLRPGSYEQYF	TGCGCCAGCAGCCATCTGCGCCCGGGGTCCTACGAGCAGTACTTC
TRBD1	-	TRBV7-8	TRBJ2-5	CASSSRDRRNFGETQYF	TGTGCCAGCAGCTCCCGGGACAGGAGGAACTTCGGGGAGACCCAGTACTTC
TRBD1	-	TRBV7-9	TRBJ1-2	CASSPTGNLDGYTF	TGTGCCAGCAGCCCGACAGGGAACCTTGATGGCTACACCTTC
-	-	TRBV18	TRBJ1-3	CASSPGQKSGNTIYF	TGTGCCAGCTCACCAGGACAGAAATCTGGAAACACCATATATTTT
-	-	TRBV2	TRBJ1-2	CASSERRVPDGYTF	TGTGCCAGCAGTGAGAGGAGGGTTCCGGATGGCTACACCTTC
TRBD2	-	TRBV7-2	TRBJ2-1	CASSLNAGGSYNEQFF	TGTGCCAGCAGCTTAAATGCGGGAGGGTCCTACAATGAGCAGTTCTTC
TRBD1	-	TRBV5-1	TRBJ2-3	CASSSQGASTDTQYF	TGCGCCAGCAGCTCACAGGGGGCTAGCACAGATACGCAGTATTTT
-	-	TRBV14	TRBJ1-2	CASSLNRVLGGYTF	TGTGCCAGCAGCCTCAACAGGGTTTTGGGGGGCTACACCTTC
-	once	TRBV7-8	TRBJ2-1	CASSFRDNEQFF	TGTGCCAGCAGCTTCAGGGACAATGAGCAGTTCTTC
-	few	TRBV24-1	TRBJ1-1	CATNYVGTEAFF	TGTGCCACCAATTATGTTGGCACTGAAGCTTTCTTT
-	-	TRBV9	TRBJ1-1	CASSVSSLVTEAFF	TGTGCCAGCAGCGTATCTTCTCTGGTGACTGAAGCTTTCTTT
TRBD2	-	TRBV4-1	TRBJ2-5	CASSQSSGGETQYF	TGCGCCAGCAGCCAGTCTAGCGGGGGAGAGACCCAGTACTTC
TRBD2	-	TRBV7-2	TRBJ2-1	CASSAGLAGRNEQFF	TGTGCCAGCAGCGCCGGACTAGCGGGACGCAATGAGCAGTTCTTC
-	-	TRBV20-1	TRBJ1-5	CSASRLVMREHQPQHF	TGCAGTGCTAGTCGATTAGTTATGAGGGAACACCAGCCCCAGCATTTT
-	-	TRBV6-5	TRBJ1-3	CASSRGIGNTIYF	TGTGCCAGCAGTAGGGGGATCGGAAACACCATATATTTT
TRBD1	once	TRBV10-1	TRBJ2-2	CASTGTGSGELFF	TGCGCCAGTACCGGGACAGGGAGCGGGGAGCTGTTTTTT
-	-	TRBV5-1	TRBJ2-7	CASSLDRSYEQYF	TGCGCCAGCAGCTTGGACAGGTCCTACGAGCAGTACTTC
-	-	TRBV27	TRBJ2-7	CASSLSGGNYEQYF	TGTGCCAGCAGTTTATCGGGCGGGAACTACGAGCAGTACTTC
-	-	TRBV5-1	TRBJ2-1	CASSDSIGGNEQFF	TGCGCCAGCAGCGATTCCATTGGAGGCAATGAGCAGTTCTTC
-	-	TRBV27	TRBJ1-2	CASSLSDGSYGYTF	TGTGCCAGCAGTTTATCTGACGGCTCCTATGGCTACACCTTC
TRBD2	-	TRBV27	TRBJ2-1	CASRESGGGPYYNEQFF	TGTGCCAGCAGGGAGAGCGGGGGGGGCCCGTACTACAATGAGCAGTTCTTC
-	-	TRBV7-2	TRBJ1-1	CASSLPTVAEAFF	TGTGCCAGCAGCTTACCAACTGTGGCTGAAGCTTTCTTT
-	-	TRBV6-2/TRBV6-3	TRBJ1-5	CASSYSIEGLEPQHF	TGTGCCAGCAGTTACTCGATTGAGGGGTTGGAGCCCCAGCATTTT
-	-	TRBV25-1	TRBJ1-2	CASRGHYGYTF	TGTGCCAGCCGGGGGCACTATGGCTACACCTTC
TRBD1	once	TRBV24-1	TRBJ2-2	CATSNPGQANTGELFF	TGTGCCACCAGTAACCCGGGACAGGCGAACACCGGGGAGCTGTTTTTT
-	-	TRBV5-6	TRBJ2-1	CASSLEGGSPYNEQFF	TGTGCCAGCAGCTTGGAGGGAGGCTCCCCCTACAATGAGCAGTTCTTC
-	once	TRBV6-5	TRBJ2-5	CASSYSIQGETQYF	TGTGCCAGCAGTTACTCGATTCAGGGGGAGACCCAGTACTTC
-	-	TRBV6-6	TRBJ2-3	CASSYIQDTDTQYF	TGTGCCAGCAGTTACATCCAGGACACAGATACGCAGTATTTT
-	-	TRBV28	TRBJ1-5	CASSLWDANQPQHF	TGTGCCAGCAGTTTATGGGACGCCAATCAGCCCCAGCATTTT
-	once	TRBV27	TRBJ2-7	CASSPSLGLQSYEQYF	TGTGCCAGCAGTCCCTCCCTGGGACTTCAGAGCTACGAGCAGTACTTC
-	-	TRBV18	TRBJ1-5	CASSPTYNQPQHF	TGTGCCAGCTCACCTACCTACAATCAGCCCCAGCATTTT
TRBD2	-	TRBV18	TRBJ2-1	CASSPSGRSENEQFF	TGTGCCAGCTCACCTAGCGGGAGAAGTGAGAATGAGCAGTTCTTC
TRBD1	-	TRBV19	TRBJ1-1	CASSRLISGTGRTEAFF	TGTGCCAGTAGCCGCCTCATCTCCGGGACAGGGAGGACTGAAGCTTTCTTT